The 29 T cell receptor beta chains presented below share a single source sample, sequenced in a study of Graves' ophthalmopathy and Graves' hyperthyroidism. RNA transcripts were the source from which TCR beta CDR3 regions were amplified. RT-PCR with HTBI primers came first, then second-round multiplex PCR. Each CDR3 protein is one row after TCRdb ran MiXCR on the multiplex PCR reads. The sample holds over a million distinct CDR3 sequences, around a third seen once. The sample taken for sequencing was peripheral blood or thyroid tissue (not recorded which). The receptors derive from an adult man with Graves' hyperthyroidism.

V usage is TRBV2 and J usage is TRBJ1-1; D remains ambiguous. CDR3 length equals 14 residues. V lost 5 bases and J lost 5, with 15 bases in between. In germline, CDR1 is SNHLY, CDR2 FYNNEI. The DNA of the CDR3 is TGTGCCAGCAGTTCCTATGGAGGAGGGACTGAAGCTTTCTTT. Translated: CASSSYGGGTEAFF.

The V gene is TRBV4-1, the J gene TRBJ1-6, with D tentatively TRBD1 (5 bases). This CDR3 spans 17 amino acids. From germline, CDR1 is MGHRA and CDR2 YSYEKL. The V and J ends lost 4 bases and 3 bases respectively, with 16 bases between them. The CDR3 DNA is TGCGCCAGCAGCCCCCCTACTCCAGGGCTCTATAATTCACCCCTCCACTTT. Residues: CASSPPTPGLYNSPLHF.

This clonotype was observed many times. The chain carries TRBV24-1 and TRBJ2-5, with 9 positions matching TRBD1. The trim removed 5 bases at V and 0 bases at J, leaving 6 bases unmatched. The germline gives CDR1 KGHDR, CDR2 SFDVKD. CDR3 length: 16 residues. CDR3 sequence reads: CATSGIGQGNQETQYF. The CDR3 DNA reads TGTGCCACCAGTGGAATAGGACAGGGGAACCAAGAGACCCAGTACTTC.

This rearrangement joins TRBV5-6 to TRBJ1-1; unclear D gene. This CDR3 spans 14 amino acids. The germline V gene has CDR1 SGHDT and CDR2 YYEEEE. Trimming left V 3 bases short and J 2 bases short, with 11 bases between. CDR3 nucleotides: TGTGCCAGCAGCTCCCCCAGAGGTAACACTGAAGCTTTCTTT. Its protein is CASSSPRGNTEAFF.

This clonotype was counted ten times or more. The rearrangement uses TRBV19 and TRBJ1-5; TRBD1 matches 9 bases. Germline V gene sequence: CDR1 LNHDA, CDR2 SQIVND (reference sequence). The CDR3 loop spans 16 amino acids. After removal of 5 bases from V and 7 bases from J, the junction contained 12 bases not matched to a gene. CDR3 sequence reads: CASSGVQGARGQPQHF. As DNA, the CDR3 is TGTGCCAGTAGTGGCGTACAGGGGGCGCGGGGGCAGCCCCAGCATTTT.

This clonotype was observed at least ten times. The CDR3 nucleotides are TGTGCCAGCAGCTTAGTAGTCACTGAAGCTTTCTTT. Its translation: CASSLVVTEAFF. This chain connects TRBV7-2 to TRBJ1-1; unclear D gene. Germline CDR1 reads SGHTA; CDR2 reads FQGNSA. This CDR3 is 12 amino acids long. The ends were cut back, 1 base at V and 4 bases at J, with 4 bases in the middle.

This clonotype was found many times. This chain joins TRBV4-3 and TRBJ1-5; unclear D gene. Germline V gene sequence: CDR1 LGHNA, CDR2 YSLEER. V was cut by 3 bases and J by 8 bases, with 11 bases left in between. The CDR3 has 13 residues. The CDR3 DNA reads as TGCGCCAGCAGCCATTCCCAAGGAGAGCCCCAGCATTTT. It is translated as CASSHSQGEPQHF.

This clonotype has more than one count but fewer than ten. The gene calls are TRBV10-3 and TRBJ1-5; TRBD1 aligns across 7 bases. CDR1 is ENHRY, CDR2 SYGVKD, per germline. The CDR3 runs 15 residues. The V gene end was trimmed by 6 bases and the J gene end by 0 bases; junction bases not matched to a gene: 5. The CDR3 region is CAISRDRNSNQPQHF. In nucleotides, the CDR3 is TGTGCCATCAGCCGGGACAGAAATAGCAATCAGCCCCAGCATTTT.

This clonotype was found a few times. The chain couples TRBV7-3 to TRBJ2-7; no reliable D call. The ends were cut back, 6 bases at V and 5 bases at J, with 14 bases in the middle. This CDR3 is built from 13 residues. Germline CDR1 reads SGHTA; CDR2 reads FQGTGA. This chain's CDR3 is CASSISSSDEQYF. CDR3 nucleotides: TGTGCCAGCAGTATTTCAAGTTCGGACGAGCAGTACTTC.

The CDR3 loop is CSARPGQPRNTIYF. CDR3 DNA: TGCAGTGCTAGACCGGGACAGCCTAGAAACACCATATATTTT. V is TRBV20-1 and J is TRBJ1-3; 7 nucleotides align to TRBD1. Germline CDR1 DFQATT, CDR2 SNEGSKA (reference sequence). This CDR3 has 14 amino acids. V lost 2 bases and J lost 5; bases outside the gene matches: 6.

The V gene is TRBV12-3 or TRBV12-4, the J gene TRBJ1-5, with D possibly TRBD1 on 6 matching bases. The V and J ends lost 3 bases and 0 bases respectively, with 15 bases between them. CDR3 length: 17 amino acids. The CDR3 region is CASSFISGGASNQPQHF. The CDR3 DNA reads TGTGCCAGCAGTTTTATTAGTGGGGGGGCTAGCAATCAGCCCCAGCATTTT.

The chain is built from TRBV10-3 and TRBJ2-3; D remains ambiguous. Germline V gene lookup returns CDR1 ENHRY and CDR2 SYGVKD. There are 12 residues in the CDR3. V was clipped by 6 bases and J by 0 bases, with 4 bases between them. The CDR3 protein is CAISASTDTQYF. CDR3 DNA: TGTGCCATCAGCGCGAGCACAGATACGCAGTATTTT.

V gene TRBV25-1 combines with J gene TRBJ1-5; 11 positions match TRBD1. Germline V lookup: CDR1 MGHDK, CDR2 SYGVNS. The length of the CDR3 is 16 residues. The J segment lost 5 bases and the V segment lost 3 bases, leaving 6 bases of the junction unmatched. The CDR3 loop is CASSDRDRGTDQPQHF. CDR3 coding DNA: TGTGCCAGCAGTGACCGGGACAGGGGGACCGATCAGCCCCAGCATTTT.

In nucleotides, the CDR3 is TGTGCCAGCAGTTTATCCAACAGGGACCAGTACTTC. It encodes CASSLSNRDQYF. The rearrangement uses TRBV12-3 or TRBV12-4 and TRBJ2-5; D might be TRBD1 (6 bases). This CDR3 region has 12 residues. Trimming shortened V by 2 bases and J by 10 bases, and 11 bases separated the two germline ends.

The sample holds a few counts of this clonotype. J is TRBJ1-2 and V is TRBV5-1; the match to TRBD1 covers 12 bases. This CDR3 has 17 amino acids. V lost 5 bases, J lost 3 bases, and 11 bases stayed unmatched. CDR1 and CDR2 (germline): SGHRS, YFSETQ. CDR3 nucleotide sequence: TGCGCCAGCAGACCTCGGGGACAGGGGGCTTTTGACTATGGCTACACCTTC. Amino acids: CASRPRGQGAFDYGYTF.

The CDR3 loop is CASSFRQGDISSYEQYF. The CDR3 region has the DNA TGTGCCAGCAGCTTTCGACAGGGGGATATTAGCTCCTACGAGCAGTACTTC. The chain carries TRBV11-2 and TRBJ2-7; 9 nucleotides match TRBD1. The CDR3 loop spans 17 amino acids. Germline V gene sequence: CDR1 SGHAT, CDR2 FQNNGV. With V trimmed by 3 bases and J by 0 bases, 9 bases remained unmatched.

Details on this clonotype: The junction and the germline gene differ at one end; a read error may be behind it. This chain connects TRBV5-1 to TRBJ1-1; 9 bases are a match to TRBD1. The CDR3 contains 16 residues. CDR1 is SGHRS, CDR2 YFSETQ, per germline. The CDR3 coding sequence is TGTGCCAGCAGCTTAGGAGGCGGGACAGGGAACCATGAAGCTTTCTTT. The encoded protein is CASSLGGGTGNHEAFF.

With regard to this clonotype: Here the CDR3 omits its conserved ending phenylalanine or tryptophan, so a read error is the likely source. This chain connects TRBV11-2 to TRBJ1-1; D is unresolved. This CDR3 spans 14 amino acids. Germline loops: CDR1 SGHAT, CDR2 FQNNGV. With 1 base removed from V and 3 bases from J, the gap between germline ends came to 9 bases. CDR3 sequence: CASSLVSRDTEAFL. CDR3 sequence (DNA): TGTGCCAGCAGCTTAGTCAGTAGGGACACTGAAGCTTTCCTT.

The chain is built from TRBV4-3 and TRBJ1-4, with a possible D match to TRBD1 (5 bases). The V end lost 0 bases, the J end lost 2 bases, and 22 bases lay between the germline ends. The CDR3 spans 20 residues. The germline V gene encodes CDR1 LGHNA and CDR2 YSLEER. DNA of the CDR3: TGCGCCAGCAGCCAAGAGGGGACGGGACGATCCCTGCCGACTAATGAAAAACTGTTTTTT. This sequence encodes CASSQEGTGRSLPTNEKLFF.

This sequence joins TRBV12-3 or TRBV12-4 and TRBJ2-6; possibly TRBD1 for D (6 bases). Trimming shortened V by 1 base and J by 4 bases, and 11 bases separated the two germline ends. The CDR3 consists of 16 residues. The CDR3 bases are TGTGCCAGCAGTTTAGTAAGGGGGACAGGGGCCAACGTCCTGACTTTC. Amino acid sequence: CASSLVRGTGANVLTF.

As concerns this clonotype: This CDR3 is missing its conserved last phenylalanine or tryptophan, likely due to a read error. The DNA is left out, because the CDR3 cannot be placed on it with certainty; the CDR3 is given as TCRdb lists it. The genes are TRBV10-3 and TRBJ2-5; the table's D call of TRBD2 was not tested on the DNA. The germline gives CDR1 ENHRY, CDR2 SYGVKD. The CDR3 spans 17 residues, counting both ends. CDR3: CAISVDWGGNYGYTFGS.

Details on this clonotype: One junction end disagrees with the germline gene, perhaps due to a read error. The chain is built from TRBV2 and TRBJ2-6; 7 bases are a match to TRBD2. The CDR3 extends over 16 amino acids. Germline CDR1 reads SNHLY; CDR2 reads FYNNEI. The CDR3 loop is CASSEPGSGGPTVVSF. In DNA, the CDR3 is TGTGCCAGCAGTGAACCCGGCTCGGGAGGCCCCACCGTTGTAAGTTTC.

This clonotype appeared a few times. This CDR3 is CATSREEGSGLEQYF. In nucleotides, the CDR3 is TGTGCCACCAGCAGAGAGGAGGGGTCGGGTCTCGAGCAGTACTTC. The chain links TRBV15 to TRBJ2-7, with a weak D call TRBD2 (6 bases). CDR3 length equals 15 residues. The ends were cut back, 0 bases at V and 6 bases at J, with 15 bases in the middle. CDR1 LNHNV and CDR2 YYDKDF come from the germline V gene (reference sequence).

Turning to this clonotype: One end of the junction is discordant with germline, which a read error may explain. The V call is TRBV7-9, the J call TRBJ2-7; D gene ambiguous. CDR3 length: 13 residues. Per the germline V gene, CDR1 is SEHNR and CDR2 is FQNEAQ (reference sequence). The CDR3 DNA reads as TGTGCCAGCAGCTCCCCGGCACGCTACGGGCAGTACTTC. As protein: CASSSPARYGQYF.

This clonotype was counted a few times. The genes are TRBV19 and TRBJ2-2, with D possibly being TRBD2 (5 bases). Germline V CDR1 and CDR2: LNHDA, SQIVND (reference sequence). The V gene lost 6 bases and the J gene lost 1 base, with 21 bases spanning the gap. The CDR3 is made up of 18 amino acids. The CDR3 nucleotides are TGTGCCAGTAGACGAACCTTCCAGACGGAGGAGAACACCGGGGAGCTGTTTTTT. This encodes CASRRTFQTEENTGELFF.

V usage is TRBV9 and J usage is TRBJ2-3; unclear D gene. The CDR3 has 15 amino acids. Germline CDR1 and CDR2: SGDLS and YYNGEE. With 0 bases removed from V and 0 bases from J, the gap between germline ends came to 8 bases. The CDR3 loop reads CASSVVSRSTDTQYF. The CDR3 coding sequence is TGTGCCAGCAGCGTAGTTTCGCGCAGCACAGATACGCAGTATTTT.

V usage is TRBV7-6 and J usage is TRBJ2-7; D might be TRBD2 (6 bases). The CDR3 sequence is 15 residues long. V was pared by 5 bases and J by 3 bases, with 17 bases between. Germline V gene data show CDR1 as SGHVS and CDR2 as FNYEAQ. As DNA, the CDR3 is TGTGCCAGCAGCGTTGACGCGCAGGGAGGCTACGAGCAGTACTTC. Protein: CASSVDAQGGYEQYF.

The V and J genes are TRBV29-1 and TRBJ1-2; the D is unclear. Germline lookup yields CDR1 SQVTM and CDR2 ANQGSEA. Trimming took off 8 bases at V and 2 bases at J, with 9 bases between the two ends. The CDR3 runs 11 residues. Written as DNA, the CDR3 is TGCAGCTTCGAAGTCAACTATGGCTACACCTTC. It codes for CSFEVNYGYTF. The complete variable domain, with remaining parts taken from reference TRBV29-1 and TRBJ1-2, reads SAVISQKPSRDICQRGTSLTIQCQVDSQVTMMFWYRQQPGQSLTLIATANQGSEATYESGFVIDKFPISRPNLTFSTLTVSNMSPEDSSIYLCSFEVNYGYTFGSGTRLTVV.

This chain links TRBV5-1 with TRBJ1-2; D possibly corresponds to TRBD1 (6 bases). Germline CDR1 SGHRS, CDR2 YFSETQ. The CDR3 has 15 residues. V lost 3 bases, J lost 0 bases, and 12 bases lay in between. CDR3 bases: TGCGCCAGCAGCTCAAGCGGACAGACTAACTATGGCTACACCTTC. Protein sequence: CASSSSGQTNYGYTF.